Listed below are T cell receptor beta chains from one sample, sequenced in a study of pediatric ulcerative colitis. Repertoires were generated with immunoSEQ multiplex PCR, while TCRdb's copy carries only in-frame clones and drops some. The sample records tens of thousands of clones, 65% to 85% being singletons. The sequenced material came from gut tissue. The receptors derive from a boy aged 5-17 years with severe ulcerative colitis. CDR3s include the opening cysteine and the closing phenylalanine or tryptophan. D genes are given only for firm matches. Only some rows state a clone size, as once, few, many or a class for expanded clones.

TRBJ2-1 NA TRBV7-2 NA TGTGCCAGCACCCCACGGGCCTCGGGTGGCTACAATGAGCAGTTCTTC CASTPRASGGYNEQFF
TRBJ2-3 NA TRBV10-3 NA TGTGCCACGGCGGCTTCTAGCACAGATACGCAGTATTTT CATAASSTDTQYF
TRBJ1-6 NA TRBV6-5 NA TGTGCCAGCAGTTACTCGCAGGGAGATTCACCCCTCCACTTT CASSYSQGDSPLHF
TRBJ1-2 few TRBV7-9 NA TGTGCCAGCAGCTACGGGGACGGCTACACCTTC CASSYGDGYTF
TRBJ1-1 NA TRBV4-1 TRBD1 TGCGCCAGCAGCCCCGCGGGCGAGGGACAGGAAGCTTTCTTT CASSPAGEGQEAFF
TRBJ1-2 NA TRBV9 TRBD1 TGTGCCAGCAGCGCAGGGGACAGTGACTATGGCTACACCTTC CASSAGDSDYGYTF
TRBJ2-1 NA TRBV6-1 NA TGTGCCAGCAGTTCAACCCAATGGGGTGAGCAGTTCTTC CASSSTQWGEQFF
TRBJ2-7 once TRBV27 NA TGTGCCAGCAGTTTATCGGGGGCCTCAACCTACGAGCAGTACTTC CASSLSGASTYEQYF
TRBJ1-4 NA TRBV19 NA TGTGCCAGTAGGAAGCAGAGCGGTGAAAAACTGTTTTTT CASRKQSGEKLFF
TRBJ2-1 few TRBV6-4 TRBD2 TGTGCCAGCAGTTCGGGACTACAAAATGAGCAGTTCTTC CASSSGLQNEQFF
TRBJ1-2 medium-sized TRBV2 NA TGTGCCAGCAGTGCAACTAACTATGGCTACACCTTC CASSATNYGYTF
TRBJ1-1 NA TRBV7-9 TRBD1 TGTGCCAGCAGCATAGGGACAGGTGCCTTTCTGGGGGCTGAAGCTTTCTTT CASSIGTGAFLGAEAFF
TRBJ2-3 NA TRBV29-1 NA TGCAGCGTTGAAGTTTCGGCATTAAGCACAGATACGCAGTATTTT CSVEVSALSTDTQYF
TRBJ2-7 NA TRBV4-1 NA TGCGCCAGCAGCCAAGAAAAGGGATCGGACGAGCAGTACTTC CASSQEKGSDEQYF
TRBJ2-3 NA TRBV5-1 NA TGCGCCAGCAGCTTGGATGTTTGGGAGTCCACAGATACGCAGTATTTT CASSLDVWESTDTQYF
TRBJ1-4 NA TRBV10-3 NA TGTGCCATCAGTGATAAGGGGTACGATGAAAAACTGTTTTTT CAISDKGYDEKLFF
TRBJ2-1 NA TRBV29-1 TRBD1 TGCAGCGTCCCCGCCGGGACAGGGAGCAATGAGCAGTTCTTC CSVPAGTGSNEQFF